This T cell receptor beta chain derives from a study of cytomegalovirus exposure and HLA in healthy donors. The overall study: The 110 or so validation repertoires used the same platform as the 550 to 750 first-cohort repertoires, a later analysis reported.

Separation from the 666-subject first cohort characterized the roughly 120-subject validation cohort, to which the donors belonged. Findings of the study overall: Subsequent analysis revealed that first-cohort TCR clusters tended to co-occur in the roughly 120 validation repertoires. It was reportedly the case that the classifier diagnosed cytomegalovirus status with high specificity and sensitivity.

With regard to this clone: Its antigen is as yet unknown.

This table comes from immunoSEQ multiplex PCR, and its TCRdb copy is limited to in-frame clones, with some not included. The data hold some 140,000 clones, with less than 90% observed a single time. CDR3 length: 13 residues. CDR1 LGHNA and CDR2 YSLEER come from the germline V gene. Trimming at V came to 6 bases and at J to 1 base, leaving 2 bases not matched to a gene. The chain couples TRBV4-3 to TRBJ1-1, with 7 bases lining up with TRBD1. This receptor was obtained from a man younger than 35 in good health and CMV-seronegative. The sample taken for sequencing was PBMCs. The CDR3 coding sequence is TGCGCCAGCAGATACAGGGGGAACACTGAAGCTTTCTTT. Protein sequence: CASRYRGNTEAFF.